This TCR beta chain emerged from a study of patients and donors after allogeneic stem cell transplantation. Via MiXCR, TCRdb re-called the RT-PCR reads, giving one row per CDR3 protein. The data hold about a million distinct CDR3 sequences, with roughly 18% observed a single time. The germline gives CDR1 MNHEY, CDR2 SVGAGI. This CDR3 has 12 residues. Trimming cost V 8 bases and J 6 bases, with 8 bases left between them. Material for sequencing was blood, either unsorted or a sorted T cell fraction (not recorded which). The rearrangement uses TRBV6-5 and TRBJ1-6; D remains unclear. This receptor was taken from a human donor who was either an allogeneic HSCT recipient or a stem cell or donor lymphocyte infusion donor (not recorded which). It is not recorded whose cells these are; they may come from a transplant donor. The CDR3 DNA sequence: TGTGCCAGCGGTTCCCGTAATTCACCCCTCCACTTT. Protein product: CASGSRNSPLHF.